This T cell receptor (beta chain) was recovered during a study of T cell responses to AZD1222 COVID-19 vaccine. Overall study results and limits: Researchers report vaccine-associated CD4 TCRs spanning spike, with dominance at 160-218 and 743-854. Of the AZD1222 recipients, only 6 or 7 were seropositive at baseline. White British people made up most donors, females outnumbered males, and clonal diversity was possibly underestimated. After the peak T cell response, and only then, were repertoires sampled.

Between the trimmed V and J ends, which lost 5 bases and 8 bases, there was a span of 18 bases. Germline loops: CDR1 MNHEY, CDR2 SMNVEV (reference sequence). This CDR3 comprises 14 residues. The assay was immunoSEQ multiplex PCR, and TCRdb's table has in-frame clones only and misses some. There are approximately 74,000 clones in the sample; about 85% occur only once, and roughly 1.2% lies in the top ten. This clone was seen a single time. Antigen: not known. The J gene is TRBJ1-2, the V gene TRBV27, with D hard to call. This TCR came from an adult who received the AZD1222 COVID-19 vaccine. This sample comprised peripheral blood, obtained 28 days after the second AZD1222 dose. CDR3 in DNA: TGTGCCAGCAGTCCGGGGTTGGCGTCCGAAGGCTACACCTTC. This encodes CASSPGLASEGYTF.